This entry concerns a single T cell receptor beta chain. This CDR3 comprises 13 residues. In germline, CDR1 is SGHNT, CDR2 YYREEE (reference sequence). The V gene lost 7 bases and the J gene lost 7 bases, with 15 bases spanning the gap. These data come from a study of cytomegalovirus exposure and HLA in healthy donors. The PCR was carried out with 60 Vbeta primers and 13 Jbeta primers. As processed by the authors: In a later analysis, the count reached some 75 million unique TCR beta chains, with approximately 11 million shared. Method: immunoSEQ multiplex PCR; TCRdb's copy keeps in-frame clones and lacks some. V and J calls and clone size are given by that table; D and trimming were obtained from the DNA. The sample shows around 150,000 clones, roughly three quarters of them seen only once.

Material: PBMCs. This chain links TRBV5-4 with TRBJ2-1, with D unclear. The sequence was obtained from a woman aged 40 to 49 in good health and CMV-seronegative. The CDR3 spells CASSMSQRNEQFF. DNA for the CDR3: TGTGCCAGCTCTATGAGCCAACGGAATGAGCAGTTCTTC.